The text below deals with one TCR beta chain. These data originate in a study of blood T cell repertoires in COVID-19. Study summary: COVID-19 samples collected from the United States, Italy and Spain covered acute and convalescent phases. The analysed material was cDNA or gDNA that came from T cells, B-cell-depleted T cells, or PBMCs.

In the study's own analysis: Estimation of nucleated cell counts was performed using reference gene primer amplification. Assay: immunoSEQ multiplex PCR; the TCRdb copy retains only in-frame clones and omits some. From that table come the V and J calls and clone size; the DNA was used to work out D and trimming. The data hold 200,000 or so clones, with more than 75% observed a single time. Material for sequencing was peripheral blood. This sequence originates from a man aged 60 to 75 with acute or convalescent COVID-19.

The CDR3 coding sequence is TGTGCCAGTAGTTTAACCTCGGGACAGGGGTTTGATGGCTACACCTTC. Translated, it gives CASSLTSGQGFDGYTF. The V gene is TRBV19, the J gene TRBJ1-2, with 10 positions matching TRBD1. The CDR3 loop spans 16 amino acids. Germline trimming cut 5 bases from V and 6 bases from J; bases unmatched to any gene: 12. In germline, CDR1 is LNHDA, CDR2 SQIVND (reference sequence).